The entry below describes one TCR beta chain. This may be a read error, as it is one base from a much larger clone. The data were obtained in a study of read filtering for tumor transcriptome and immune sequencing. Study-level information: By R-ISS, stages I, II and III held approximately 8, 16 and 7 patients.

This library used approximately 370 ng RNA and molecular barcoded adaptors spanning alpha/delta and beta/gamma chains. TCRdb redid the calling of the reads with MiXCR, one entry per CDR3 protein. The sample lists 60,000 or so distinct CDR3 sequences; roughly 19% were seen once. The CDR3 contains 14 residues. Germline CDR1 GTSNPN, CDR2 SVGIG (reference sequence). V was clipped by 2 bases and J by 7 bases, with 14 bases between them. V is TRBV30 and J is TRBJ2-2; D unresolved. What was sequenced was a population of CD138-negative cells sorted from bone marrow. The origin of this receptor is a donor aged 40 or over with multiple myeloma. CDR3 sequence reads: CAWSNGQLGGELFF. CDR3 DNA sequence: TGTGCCTGGAGTAACGGTCAGTTGGGCGGGGAGCTGTTTTTT.